The table lists the clone carrying this T cell receptor (beta chain) with many counts. Its cognate antigen is unknown. TCRdb ran MiXCR on the 5' RACE reads and lists one entry per CDR3 protein. Of around 21,000 distinct CDR3 sequences in the sample, 4% to 5.5% were seen once. This entry belongs to a study of spatial heterogeneity in lung cancer. Described time point: sample taken at primary tumor resection. Study results and limitations: The study found that expanded intratumoral alpha and beta TCR counts tracked tumor mutation counts.

Germline-derived CDR1 and CDR2 are SEHNR and FQNEAQ (reference sequence). The CDR3 has 15 residues. The V gene lost 5 bases and the J gene lost 0 bases, with 13 bases spanning the gap. The sequence was obtained from a male donor with early-stage non-small cell lung cancer. V gene TRBV7-9 combines with J gene TRBJ1-2; D unclear. The sample in question was lung tumor tissue, obtained at surgery. The DNA of the CDR3 is TGTGCCAGCAGCCCGACGTTCGAGACTAACTATGGCTACACCTTC. It is translated as CASSPTFETNYGYTF.